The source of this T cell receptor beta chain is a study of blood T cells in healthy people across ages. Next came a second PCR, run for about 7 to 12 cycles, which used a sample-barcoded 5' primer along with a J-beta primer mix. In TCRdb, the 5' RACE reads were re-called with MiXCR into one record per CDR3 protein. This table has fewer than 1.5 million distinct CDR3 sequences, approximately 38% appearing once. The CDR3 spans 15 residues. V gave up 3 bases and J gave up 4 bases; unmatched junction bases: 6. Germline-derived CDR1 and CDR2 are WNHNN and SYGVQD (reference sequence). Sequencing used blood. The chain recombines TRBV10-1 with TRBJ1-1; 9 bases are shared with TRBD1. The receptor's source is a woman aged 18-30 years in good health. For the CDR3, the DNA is TGCGCCAGCAGTGACCCCGGGACAGGGTCCACTGAAGCTTTCTTT. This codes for CASSDPGTGSTEAFF.